This TCR beta chain is drawn from a study of response to subunit inactivated influenza vaccine. The J segment lost 4 bases and the V segment lost 8 bases, leaving 13 bases of the junction unmatched. Germline V gene sequence: CDR1 MNHEY, CDR2 SVGEGT. This CDR3 contains 16 residues. TCRdb called the RT-PCR reads again in MiXCR, with one record for every CDR3 protein. The sample includes 500,000 to 600,000 distinct CDR3 sequences, 12% seen only once; the top ten take about 9.4%. This TCR was recovered from a middle-aged man who received an inactivated influenza vaccine. The chain combines TRBV6-2 or TRBV6-3 with TRBJ2-1; 8 bases fit TRBD2. Specimen: PBMCs from blood, collected on the day of vaccination. The CDR3 nucleotides read TGTGCCAGCTTTCCCCGGTCGGCTAGCGGGTACAATGAGCAGTTCTTC. Its protein is CASFPRSASGYNEQFF.